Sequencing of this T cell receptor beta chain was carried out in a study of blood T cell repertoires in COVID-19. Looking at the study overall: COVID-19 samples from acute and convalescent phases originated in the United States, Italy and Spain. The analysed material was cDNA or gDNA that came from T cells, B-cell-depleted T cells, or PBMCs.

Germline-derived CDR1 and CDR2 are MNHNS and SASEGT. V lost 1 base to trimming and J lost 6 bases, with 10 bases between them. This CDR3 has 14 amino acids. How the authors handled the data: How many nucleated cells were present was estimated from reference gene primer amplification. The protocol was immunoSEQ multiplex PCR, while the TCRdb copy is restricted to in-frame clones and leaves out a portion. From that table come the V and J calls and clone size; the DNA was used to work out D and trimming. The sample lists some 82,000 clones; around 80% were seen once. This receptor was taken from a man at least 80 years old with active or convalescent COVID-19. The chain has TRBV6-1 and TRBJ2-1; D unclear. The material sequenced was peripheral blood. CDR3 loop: CASSEEVAGNEQFF. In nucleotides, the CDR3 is TGTGCCAGCAGTGAAGAAGTGGCAGGCAATGAGCAGTTCTTC.